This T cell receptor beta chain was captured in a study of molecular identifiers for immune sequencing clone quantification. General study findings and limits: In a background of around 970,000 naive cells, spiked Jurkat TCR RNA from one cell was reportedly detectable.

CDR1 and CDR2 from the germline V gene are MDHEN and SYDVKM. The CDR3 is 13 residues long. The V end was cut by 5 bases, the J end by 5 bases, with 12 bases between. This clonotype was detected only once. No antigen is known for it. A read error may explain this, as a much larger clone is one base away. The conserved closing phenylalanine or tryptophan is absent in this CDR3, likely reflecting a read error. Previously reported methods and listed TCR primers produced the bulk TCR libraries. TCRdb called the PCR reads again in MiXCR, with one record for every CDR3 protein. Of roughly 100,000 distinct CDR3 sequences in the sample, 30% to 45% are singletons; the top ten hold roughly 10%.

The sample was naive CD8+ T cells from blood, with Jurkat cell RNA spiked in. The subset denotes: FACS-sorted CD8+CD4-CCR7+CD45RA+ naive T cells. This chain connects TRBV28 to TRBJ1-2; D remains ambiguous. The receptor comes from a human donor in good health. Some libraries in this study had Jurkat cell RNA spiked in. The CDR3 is CASSATVLYGYTC. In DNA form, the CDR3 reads TGTGCCAGCAGTGCGACGGTTTTGTATGGCTACACCTGC.